Each of the 5 T cell receptor beta chains below was sequenced from the same sample in a study of blood T cell repertoires in COVID-19. Assay used: immunoSEQ multiplex PCR; TCRdb lists only in-frame clones, some missing. The table lists fewer than 450,000 clones, 88% of them singletons, with roughly 12% in the top ten. Sequencing was done on a sample of peripheral blood. The receptors here all came from a woman between 45 and 65 years old with COVID-19, enrolled during active disease.

This sequence joins TRBV16 and TRBJ2-3, with a weak D call TRBD1 (6 bases). V was pared by 4 bases and J by 4 bases, with 12 bases between. This CDR3 has 14 residues. Per germline, CDR1 KGHSY and CDR2 FQNENV. The CDR3 loop is CASSPQGQADTQYF. In nucleotides, the CDR3 is TGTGCCAGCAGCCCACAGGGTCAGGCAGATACGCAGTATTTT.

The chain carries TRBV28 and TRBJ1-1; D is unclear. The CDR3 is 12 amino acids. V shed 5 bases and J shed 8 bases, with 12 bases lying between them. CDR1 is MDHEN, CDR2 SYDVKM, per germline. CDR3 region: CASSPPQVEAFF. Here the CDR3 DNA reads TGTGCCAGCAGTCCTCCCCAGGTGGAAGCTTTCTTT.

This sequence joins TRBV18 and TRBJ2-5, with 8 bases aligning to TRBD2. The CDR3 is 15 residues long. CDR1 is KGHSH and CDR2 is LQKENI in the germline V gene. V lost 6 bases to trimming and J lost 1 base; unmatched junction nucleotides: 7. The CDR3 sequence is CASSGLAAAQETQYF. The CDR3 DNA sequence: TGTGCCAGCTCCGGACTAGCAGCGGCCCAAGAGACCCAGTACTTC.

This chain joins TRBV27 and TRBJ1-1, with D maybe TRBD1 (5 bases). Germline V lookup: CDR1 MNHEY, CDR2 SMNVEV (reference sequence). There are 14 residues in the CDR3. V lost 5 bases and J 6 bases, leaving 16 bases between the germline ends. DNA of the CDR3: TGTGCCAGCAGTGGCAGGGAGGGAGTCCCTGAAGCTTTCTTT. Amino acid sequence: CASSGREGVPEAFF.

The chain uses TRBV6-6 and TRBJ1-5, with 9 bases identical to TRBD1. The CDR3 contains 13 residues. Germline V gene lookup returns CDR1 MNHNY and CDR2 SVGAGI (reference sequence). J gave up 6 bases and V 8 bases, and 5 bases lay outside the gene matches. The CDR3 is CASVPGQGQPQHF. CDR3 DNA sequence: TGTGCCAGCGTCCCGGGACAGGGTCAGCCCCAGCATTTT.